The clone carrying this T cell receptor beta chain has more than one count but fewer than ten. Its antigen is undetermined. The length of the CDR3 is 15 residues. The germline V gene has CDR1 LNHNV and CDR2 YYDKDF (reference sequence). Trimming pared 1 base from V and 7 bases from J, leaving 14 bases between. This entry is derived from a study of T cells in localized non-small cell lung cancer. Findings and caveats of the study: Uninvolved adjacent lung had the highest recorded T cell clonality, with tumor below it. Only one tumor region went through sequencing, so heterogeneity may still be there. Those with higher blood T cell density had longer overall survival. Adjacent lung exhibited a median of about 50 among the 100 most abundant tumor clones.

Only in-frame clones appear in the TCRdb table, and some are missing; sequencing was by immunoSEQ multiplex PCR. The sample has approximately 4,000 clones, more than 20% seen once; the top ten hold around 8.6%. The chain couples TRBV15 to TRBJ2-1, with a weak D call TRBD1 (7 bases). This receptor was taken from a woman between 40 and 69 years old with stage I lung adenocarcinoma. The starting material was lung tumor tissue, obtained before any cancer treatment. CDR3 in amino acids: CATSRGGGAGNEQFF. The CDR3 bases are TGTGCCACCAGCAGAGGAGGGGGCGCGGGGAATGAGCAGTTCTTC.